One and the same sample provided the 27 T cell receptor beta chains below, sequenced in a study of T cell changes during pregnancy in multiple sclerosis. Clones were read by immunoSEQ multiplex PCR, and TCRdb kept only the in-frame ones, dropping some. The sample includes about 80,000 clones, around 92% of them seen just once. This sample comprised peripheral blood, obtained before pregnancy. The receptors were gathered from a female donor with multiple sclerosis, enrolled in a pregnancy study.

The rearrangement links TRBV27 to TRBJ1-5; 7 nucleotides line up with TRBD1. There are 13 residues in the CDR3. Germline V gene sequence: CDR1 MNHEY, CDR2 SMNVEV (reference sequence). Trimming took 8 bases from V and 3 from J; bases not matched to a gene: 4. The CDR3 DNA is TGTGCCAGCCGCAGGGGGTTCAATCAGCCCCAGCATTTT. This encodes CASRRGFNQPQHF.

The chain carries TRBV19 and TRBJ1-5; 9 bases fit TRBD1. V lost 6 bases, J lost 5 bases, and 2 bases stayed unmatched. The CDR3 covers 13 residues. CDR1 is LNHDA and CDR2 is SQIVND in the germline V gene (reference sequence). The CDR3 loop is CASSRTGDQPQHF. CDR3 bases: TGTGCCAGTAGCCGGACAGGGGATCAGCCCCAGCATTTT.

V is TRBV6-5 and J is TRBJ2-2; TRBD1 is a possible D gene (5 bases). The V and J ends lost 6 bases and 9 bases respectively, with 14 bases between them. This CDR3 contains 13 residues. The germline CDR1 and CDR2 sequences are MNHEY and SVGAGI. CDR3 amino acids: CASRGPPDRELFF. DNA of the CDR3: TGTGCCAGCAGGGGCCCCCCGGACAGGGAGCTGTTTTTT.

V usage is TRBV27 and J usage is TRBJ2-5, with no clear D. This CDR3 is 15 amino acids long. V was cut by 5 bases and J by 5 bases, with 18 bases left in between. Germline CDR1 is MNHEY and CDR2 is SMNVEV (reference sequence). The DNA for the CDR3 is TGTGCCAGCAGTCTAACCCCGGCCCTCGGGGAGACCCAGTACTTC. It translates to CASSLTPALGETQYF.

This sequence joins TRBV7-8 and TRBJ1-5; perhaps TRBD1 as D (5 bases). The V and J ends lost 1 base and 8 bases respectively, with 18 bases between them. CDR3 length: 16 residues. Germline V CDR1 and CDR2: SGHVS, FQNEAQ. The CDR3 sequence: CASSLEGKGYFEPQHF. The CDR3 nucleotides read TGTGCCAGCAGCTTAGAAGGCAAGGGGTATTTTGAGCCCCAGCATTTT.

The CDR3 nucleotides are TGTGCCAGCAGCTCCCCCCAGGGGGCCGAGCAGTACTTC. The encoded protein is CASSSPQGAEQYF. The chain uses TRBV11-2 and TRBJ2-7; 8 bases are shared with TRBD1. The CDR3 totals 13 residues. V shed 4 bases and J 6 bases; nucleotides not matched to a gene: 5. The germline CDR1 and CDR2 sequences are SGHAT and FQNNGV.

The rearrangement joins TRBV19 to TRBJ1-1; 7 nucleotides agree with TRBD1. J was trimmed by 5 bases and V by 3 bases; bases with no gene match: 9. CDR3 length: 15 amino acids. Germline-derived CDR1 and CDR2 are LNHDA and SQIVND (reference sequence). The CDR3 bases are TGTGCCAGTAGTATTGAGTATAACAGGGGAACTGAAGCTTTCTTT. Translating it yields CASSIEYNRGTEAFF.

V and J are TRBV5-6 and TRBJ2-6, with unresolved D. Germline V CDR1 and CDR2: SGHDT, YYEEEE. This CDR3 is built from 15 residues. Trimming left V 5 bases short and J 0 bases short, with 9 bases between. CDR3 DNA sequence: TGTGCCAGCAGATTTGGGCGCTCTGGGGCCAACGTCCTGACTTTC. This encodes CASRFGRSGANVLTF.

The chain links TRBV2 to TRBJ1-1; 9 nucleotides match TRBD1. Trimming took 1 base from V and 1 from J; bases not matched to a gene: 7. Germline-derived CDR1 and CDR2 are SNHLY and FYNNEI. This CDR3 has 17 residues. CDR3 sequence: CASSEGGQGIRNTEAFF. The CDR3 nucleotides are TGTGCCAGCAGTGAAGGGGGACAGGGAATTAGGAACACTGAAGCTTTCTTT. Full variable domain (rest looked up from reference TRBV2 and TRBJ1-1): EPEVTQTPSHQVTQMGQEVILRCVPISNHLYFYWYRQILGQKVEFLVSFYNNEISEKSEIFDDQFSVERPDGSNFTLKIRSTKLEDSAMYFCASSEGGQGIRNTEAFFGQGTRLTVV.

This clone was picked up a small number of times. This chain connects TRBV28 to TRBJ1-2; D unresolved. V dropped 2 bases and J dropped 8 bases, with 9 bases sitting between them. The CDR3 consists of 12 residues. Germline V gives CDR1 MDHEN, CDR2 SYDVKM. The CDR3 here is CASSLEKHGYTF. The CDR3 DNA reads TGTGCCAGCAGTTTAGAAAAACACGGCTACACCTTC.

The gene calls are TRBV5-1 and TRBJ2-7; D is unresolved. The CDR3 consists of 15 residues. Per the germline V gene, CDR1 is SGHRS and CDR2 is YFSETQ. V shed 4 bases and J shed 3 bases, with 17 bases lying between them. The CDR3 nucleotides read TGCGCCAGCAGCGTACAAACAATGAACTACTACGAGCAGTACTTC. Protein: CASSVQTMNYYEQYF.

The rearrangement uses TRBV28 and TRBJ2-7; 8 bases map to TRBD2. The V gene end was trimmed by 4 bases and the J gene end by 3 bases; junction bases not matched to a gene: 8. The CDR3 is 15 residues long. Germline values: CDR1 MDHEN, CDR2 SYDVKM. The CDR3 spells CASSSDSGTVYEQYF. CDR3 coding DNA: TGTGCCAGCAGTTCCGATAGCGGGACCGTCTACGAGCAGTACTTC.

The chain combines TRBV6-5 with TRBJ2-3; 7 nucleotides match TRBD2. Germline loops: CDR1 MNHEY, CDR2 SVGAGI. CDR3 length: 13 residues. Trimming cost V 10 bases and J 0 bases; bases outside gene matches: 4. The CDR3 DNA follows: TGTGCCACCGGGGGGACTAGCACAGATACGCAGTATTTT. Translating it yields CATGGTSTDTQYF.

This chain connects TRBV19 to TRBJ1-1, with 11 nucleotides matching TRBD1. CDR1 and CDR2 from the germline V gene are LNHDA and SQIVND (reference sequence). The V and J ends lost 3 bases and 7 bases, in that order; junction bases with no gene match: 4. The CDR3 has 14 amino acids. The CDR3 DNA reads as TGTGCCAGTAGTATCGGACAGGGGGCAGGTGAAGCTTTCTTT. Amino acid sequence: CASSIGQGAGEAFF.

This clone appeared a single time. J is TRBJ2-5 and V is TRBV5-4, with D perhaps matching TRBD1 (5 bases). The germline V gene encodes CDR1 SGHNT and CDR2 YYREEE (reference sequence). This CDR3 contains 14 residues. V was clipped by 1 base and J by 3 bases, with 10 bases between them. CDR3 region: CASSLRNRKETQYF. CDR3 DNA sequence: TGTGCCAGCAGCTTGAGGAACAGGAAAGAGACCCAGTACTTC.

This chain connects TRBV7-6 to TRBJ2-7, with 10 bases that match TRBD2. Germline assignment: CDR1 SGHVS and CDR2 FNYEAQ. Unmatched junction bases numbered 1, after V lost 5 bases and J lost 0 bases. The CDR3 totals 14 residues. CDR3 sequence reads: CASSGTSASYEQYF. The CDR3 bases are TGTGCCAGCAGCGGGACTAGCGCCTCCTACGAGCAGTACTTC.

A remark on this clone: Within the sample, other DNA sequences also encode this same CDR3. The chain combines TRBV4-1 with TRBJ2-1; D might be TRBD1 (6 bases). This CDR3 contains 13 residues. Germline CDR1 is MGHRA and CDR2 is YSYEKL. Trimming shortened V by 3 bases and J by 4 bases, and 7 bases separated the two germline ends. CDR3 DNA: TGCGCCAGCAGCCAGGGACAATACAATGAGCAGTTCTTC. It yields the protein CASSQGQYNEQFF.

CDR3: CASSLNPGQETQYF. DNA for the CDR3: TGTGCCAGCAGCTTAAATCCCGGCCAAGAGACCCAGTACTTC. The chain joins TRBV11-2 to TRBJ2-5; unclear D gene. Germline V gives CDR1 SGHAT, CDR2 FQNNGV. Trimming cost V 2 bases and J 1 base, with 8 bases left between them. There are 14 residues in the CDR3.

This chain uses TRBV11-3 with TRBJ1-4; no clear D. Germline lookup yields CDR1 SGHNT and CDR2 YENEEA. Between the trimmed V and J ends, which lost 5 bases and 2 bases, there was a span of 12 bases. This CDR3 is built from 15 residues. The DNA for the CDR3 is TGTGCCAGCAGCAGAGGAGGAGGGACTAATGAAAAACTGTTTTTT. It yields the protein CASSRGGGTNEKLFF.

The chain links TRBV28 to TRBJ1-1, with D tentatively TRBD1 (5 bases). V lost 2 bases to trimming and J lost 7 bases, with 14 bases between them. The germline CDR1 and CDR2 sequences are MDHEN and SYDVKM. This CDR3 has 14 residues. CDR3 sequence: CASSLPGFASEAFF. The CDR3 nucleotides read TGTGCCAGCAGTTTACCAGGGTTCGCAAGTGAAGCTTTCTTT. Drawing the rest from reference TRBV28 and TRBJ1-1, the complete variable domain is DVKVTQSSRYLVKRTGEKVFLECVQDMDHENMFWYRQDPGLGLRLIYFSYDVKMKEKGDIPEGYSVSREKKERFSLILESASTNQTSMYLCASSLPGFASEAFFGQGTRLTVV.

This rearrangement joins TRBV10-3 to TRBJ2-7; 7 nucleotides match TRBD1. Looked up from germline, CDR1 is ENHRY and CDR2 is SYGVKD. Trimming cost V 0 bases and J 9 bases; bases outside gene matches: 11. The CDR3 runs 15 residues. The CDR3 region has the DNA TGTGCCATCAGTGAGTCAGGGGGCCCCGGTCATGGGCAGTACTTC. Its translation is CAISESGGPGHGQYF.

The chain is built from TRBV9 and TRBJ2-7; D possibly corresponds to TRBD1 (5 bases). This CDR3 region has 13 residues. The V end lost 0 bases, the J end lost 3 bases, and 7 bases lay between the germline ends. Germline V CDR1 and CDR2: SGDLS, YYNGEE. CDR3 DNA: TGTGCCAGCAGCGTAGAGGACAACTACGAGCAGTACTTC. Its protein product is CASSVEDNYEQYF.

The chain employs TRBV15 and TRBJ1-5, with a possible D match to TRBD1 (6 bases). Trimming left V 0 bases short and J 6 bases short, with 18 bases between. CDR3 length equals 17 residues. The germline gives CDR1 LNHNV, CDR2 YYDKDF (reference sequence). In DNA, the CDR3 is TGTGCCACCAGCAGAGACGTGAGGGGGAAAGTCGGTCAGCCCCAGCATTTT. As protein: CATSRDVRGKVGQPQHF. The whole variable domain, filled in from reference TRBV15 and TRBJ1-5, reads DAMVIQNPRYQVTQFGKPVTLSCSQTLNHNVMYWYQQKSSQAPKLLFHYYDKDFNNEADTPDNFQSRRPNTSFCFLDIRSPGLGDTAMYLCATSRDVRGKVGQPQHFGDGTRLSIL.

This chain connects TRBV5-1 to TRBJ2-5; TRBD1 matches 8 bases. Germline lookup yields CDR1 SGHRS and CDR2 YFSETQ. Losses at the gene ends were 0 bases for V and 4 bases for J; bases not matched to a gene: 8. This CDR3 is built from 16 residues. The CDR3 bases are TGCGCCAGCAGCTTGGCCCCACAGGGGGGCGGAGAGACCCAGTACTTC. Translated, it gives CASSLAPQGGGETQYF.

The genes are TRBV11-2 and TRBJ2-5, with TRBD2 identical over 10 bases. This CDR3 region has 16 residues. V lost 4 bases to trimming and J lost 2 bases; unmatched junction nucleotides: 7. Looked up from germline, CDR1 is SGHAT and CDR2 is FQNNGV. The CDR3: CASSSGASGSQETQYF. CDR3 bases: TGTGCCAGCAGCTCCGGGGCTAGCGGGAGTCAAGAGACCCAGTACTTC.

DNA for the CDR3: TGTGCCAGTAGCTCGAGTCTGGAGTTCGACACTGAAGCTTTCTTT. Amino acids: CASSSSLEFDTEAFF. The chain carries TRBV19 and TRBJ1-1; D is unclear. The CDR3 runs to 15 residues. Per germline, CDR1 LNHDA and CDR2 SQIVND (reference sequence). V lost 6 bases to trimming and J lost 3 bases, with 17 bases between them.

This chain uses TRBV25-1 with TRBJ1-5; D not certain. The CDR3 covers 12 residues. Deletions cut 3 bases from V and 5 bases from J, with 5 bases between. Per germline, CDR1 MGHDK and CDR2 SYGVNS. The CDR3 DNA is TGTGCCAGCAGTGAGGGAGATCAGCCCCAGCATTTT. Translation: CASSEGDQPQHF. Filled out from reference TRBV25-1 and TRBJ1-5, the complete variable domain reads EADIYQTPRYLVIGTGKKITLECSQTMGHDKMYWYQQDPGMELHLIHYSYGVNSTEKGDLSSESTVSRIRTEHFPLTLESARPSHTSQYLCASSEGDQPQHFGDGTRLSIL.